This T cell receptor beta chain was obtained from a study of T cells in Graves' hyperthyroidism and ophthalmopathy. This clonotype was seen ten or more times. RNA transcripts yielded amplified TCR beta CDR3 regions. The study used the HTBI primer set for a first-round RT-PCR of the TCR CDR3. TCRdb reprocessed the multiplex PCR reads via MiXCR and lists one record per CDR3 protein. The sample lists about 840,000 distinct CDR3 sequences, more than 30% occurring once. The V segment lost 6 bases and the J segment 6 bases; nucleotides outside the gene matches: 12. The CDR3 runs to 15 residues. Germline V gene lookup returns CDR1 WSHSY and CDR2 SAAADI. Together with thyroid ultrasound, orbital computed tomography, serum thyroxine and TRAb, clinical symptoms were used for diagnoses. Fresh peripheral blood, more than 9 ml, yielded the PBMCs.

This sequence was found in a man aged 18 to 35 with Graves' hyperthyroidism. The chain combines TRBV10-2 with TRBJ2-7; 9 nucleotides match TRBD1. Input material: blood. DNA for the CDR3: TGCGCCAGCAGACCCCCGGTAGGGACAGGGATCGAGCAGTACTTC. It is translated as CASRPPVGTGIEQYF.